The rows below give T cell receptor beta chains drawn from one sample of a study of blood T cell repertoires in COVID-19. The method was immunoSEQ multiplex PCR; TCRdb's version includes in-frame clones alone and lacks a portion of them. The data contain about 110,000 clones, 70% to 90% of them seen just once; the ten biggest clones take up about 2%. The sequenced sample consisted of peripheral blood. These receptors were taken from a human donor in a cohort sampled during active COVID-19. Both conserved end residues are part of each CDR3. Fields, in order: J gene, V gene, CDR3 protein.

J gene: TRBJ1-1; V gene: TRBV19; CDR3 protein: CASSIDRGRTEAFF
J gene: TRBJ2-3; V gene: TRBV19; CDR3 protein: CASSIDLQGNRPTSTDTQYF
J gene: TRBJ1-2; V gene: TRBV7-2; CDR3 protein: CASSGHGHGYTF
J gene: TRBJ1-5; V gene: TRBV12-3/TRBV12-4; CDR3 protein: CASSRQTNQPQHF
J gene: TRBJ1-3; V gene: TRBV22-1; CDR3 protein: CPGSARRTGQYPHTFGNTIYF
J gene: TRBJ2-3; V gene: TRBV29-1; CDR3 protein: CSVERGQLPYF
J gene: TRBJ2-3; V gene: TRBV19; CDR3 protein: CASSIAGSNTDTQYF
J gene: TRBJ2-2; V gene: TRBV2; CDR3 protein: CASRTARAGELFF
J gene: TRBJ1-1; V gene: TRBV10-3; CDR3 protein: CAISPLTGESEAFF
J gene: TRBJ2-1; V gene: TRBV6-5; CDR3 protein: CASLGLAGGNEQFF
J gene: TRBJ1-6; V gene: TRBV30; CDR3 protein: CAWSVTQGDSPLHF
J gene: TRBJ1-2; V gene: TRBV2; CDR3 protein: CASRLTGRGYTF
J gene: TRBJ1-3; V gene: TRBV21-1; CDR3 protein: CASSTNRGNGNTIYF
J gene: TRBJ2-6; V gene: TRBV4-2; CDR3 protein: CASSPPTGANVLTF
J gene: TRBJ2-1; V gene: TRBV9; CDR3 protein: CASSVVSLAHNEQFF
J gene: TRBJ2-1; V gene: TRBV9; CDR3 protein: CASSVETSGRYNEQFF
J gene: TRBJ1-6; V gene: TRBV6-1; CDR3 protein: CASSESGGLGSPLHF
J gene: TRBJ2-5; V gene: TRBV5-5; CDR3 protein: CASSPRQGTGQETQYF
J gene: TRBJ2-5; V gene: TRBV2; CDR3 protein: CASSEGTSRETQYF
J gene: TRBJ2-3; V gene: TRBV5-1; CDR3 protein: CASSLATGGTTDTQYF
J gene: TRBJ1-4; V gene: TRBV5-8; CDR3 protein: CASSKRGDRYEKLFF
J gene: TRBJ2-5; V gene: TRBV13; CDR3 protein: CASSAGQGARETQYF
J gene: TRBJ2-1; V gene: TRBV5-4; CDR3 protein: CASSLADRRGDNEQFF
J gene: TRBJ2-7; V gene: TRBV15; CDR3 protein: CATSREGGSRQQYF
J gene: TRBJ2-7; V gene: TRBV11-2; CDR3 protein: CASSLEGNLEQYF
J gene: TRBJ1-5; V gene: TRBV21-1; CDR3 protein: CASTGSSQHF
J gene: TRBJ2-7; V gene: TRBV6-5; CDR3 protein: CASSSAREGRDEQYF
J gene: TRBJ1-2; V gene: TRBV6-2/TRBV6-3; CDR3 protein: CASSLQGTYYGYTF
J gene: TRBJ2-1; V gene: TRBV11-3; CDR3 protein: CASSFGTSGMSHEQFF
J gene: TRBJ2-6; V gene: TRBV18; CDR3 protein: CASSPSRNWAPSSGANVLTF